The 12 T cell receptor beta chains listed next were all sequenced from one sample in a study of blood T cell repertoires in COVID-19. TCRdb's table, derived via immunoSEQ multiplex PCR, lists solely in-frame clones and lacks some. The profile covers around 140,000 clones, with over 75% appearing a single time and more than 3% taken by the ten largest. The material sequenced was PBMCs or T cells enriched from blood (not recorded which). The receptors were gathered from a man aged 45 to 65 in a cohort exposed to, infected with or recovered from COVID-19 (not recorded which).

The V call is TRBV30, the J call TRBJ1-4; D possibly corresponds to TRBD1 (5 bases). Deletions cut 8 bases from V and 0 bases from J, with 10 bases between. CDR1 GTSNPN and CDR2 SVGIG come from the germline V gene (reference sequence). The CDR3 sequence is 13 residues long. The CDR3 spells CAQDSATNEKLFF. CDR3 DNA: TGTGCCCAAGACAGTGCAACTAATGAAAAACTGTTTTTT.

This clone was observed a handful of times. The chain links TRBV9 to TRBJ2-2; maybe TRBD1 (5 bases). Deletions cut 0 bases from V and 1 base from J, with 10 bases between. The CDR3 has 16 amino acids. Germline V gives CDR1 SGDLS, CDR2 YYNGEE. This chain's CDR3 is CASSVGQIQNTGELFF. The CDR3 DNA reads TGTGCCAGCAGCGTAGGACAGATACAGAACACCGGGGAGCTGTTTTTT.

This clone has more than one count but fewer than ten. The V call is TRBV10-1, the J call TRBJ2-1, with TRBD2 identical over 8 bases. Trimming at V came to 5 bases and at J to 10 bases, leaving 10 bases not matched to a gene. CDR3 size: 14 residues. From germline, CDR1 is WNHNN and CDR2 SYGVQD (reference sequence). The CDR3 loop is CASSKAGEINEQFF. In DNA form, the CDR3 reads TGCGCCAGCAGTAAAGCGGGGGAAATTAACGAGCAGTTCTTC.

This chain uses TRBV15 with TRBJ2-1; 10 nucleotides match TRBD2. The CDR3 length is 13 residues. Germline trimming cut 8 bases from V and 3 bases from J; bases unmatched to any gene: 1. The germline gives CDR1 LNHNV, CDR2 YYDKDF (reference sequence). The CDR3 DNA reads as TGTGCCACCGGGACTAGCGTCTACAATGAGCAGTTCTTC. This sequence encodes CATGTSVYNEQFF.

This rearrangement joins TRBV18 to TRBJ1-4; TRBD1 agrees at 8 bases. The germline V gene has CDR1 KGHSH and CDR2 LQKENI. The J segment lost 7 bases and the V segment lost 3 bases, leaving 4 bases of the junction unmatched. This CDR3 has 14 amino acids. CDR3 loop: CASSPRGLGEKLFF. CDR3 nucleotide sequence: TGTGCCAGCTCACCCAGGGGGCTTGGTGAAAAACTGTTTTTT.

This chain uses TRBV6-4 with TRBJ2-3; D not resolved. Germline lookup yields CDR1 MRHNA and CDR2 SNTAGT. CDR3 size: 15 residues. The V end was cut by 8 bases, the J end by 1 base, with 16 bases between. The CDR3 DNA sequence: TGTGCCAGCCGAAGAGAGTATGTGGGCACAGATACGCAGTATTTT. Encoded protein: CASRREYVGTDTQYF.

The V and J genes are TRBV3-1 (or the pseudogene TRBV3-2) and TRBJ1-1, with D uncertain. Germline V gene sequence: CDR1 LGHDT, CDR2 YNNKEL (reference sequence). The CDR3 length is 14 residues. Trimming removed 0 bases from V and 6 bases from J, with 11 bases in between. CDR3 sequence reads: CASSQEERTAEAFF. The DNA of the CDR3 is TGTGCCAGCAGCCAAGAAGAACGGACTGCTGAAGCTTTCTTT.

The rearrangement links TRBV7-9 to TRBJ1-2; 9 positions agree with TRBD1. This CDR3 is built from 15 residues. Germline V gene lookup returns CDR1 SEHNR and CDR2 FQNEAQ (reference sequence). V gave up 5 bases and J gave up 5 bases; unmatched junction bases: 9. The CDR3 spells CASSPPTGGKYGYTF. The CDR3 DNA sequence: TGTGCCAGCAGCCCCCCGACAGGGGGGAAGTATGGCTACACCTTC.

This chain connects TRBV11-2 to TRBJ1-2; D is possibly TRBD1 (6 bases). Germline assignment: CDR1 SGHAT and CDR2 FQNNGV. The CDR3 has 15 residues. With 2 bases removed from V and 3 bases from J, the gap between germline ends came to 13 bases. This chain's CDR3 is CASSLTQGPHYGYTF. The CDR3 nucleotides are TGTGCCAGCAGCTTAACACAGGGTCCGCACTATGGCTACACCTTC.

V and J are TRBV6-5 and TRBJ2-7, with 9 nucleotides matching TRBD2. The CDR3 has 14 amino acids. CDR1 MNHEY and CDR2 SVGAGI come from the germline V gene. V was pared by 0 bases and J by 6 bases, with 3 bases of the junction left unmatched. CDR3 sequence: CASSYSAGGGEQYF. CDR3 sequence (DNA): TGTGCCAGCAGTTACTCCGCGGGAGGGGGCGAGCAGTACTTC.

V and J are TRBV27 and TRBJ1-1; 7 bases line up with TRBD1. Germline V gives CDR1 MNHEY, CDR2 SMNVEV (reference sequence). CDR3 length: 13 amino acids. With V trimmed by 6 bases and J by 1 base, 2 bases remained unmatched. The CDR3 nucleotides are TGTGCCAGCAGAAACAGGGGGAACACTGAAGCTTTCTTT. Encoded protein: CASRNRGNTEAFF.

This rearrangement joins TRBV7-9 to TRBJ1-1; D remains unclear. The CDR3 runs 12 residues. The V gene's germline CDR1 is SEHNR and CDR2 FQNEAQ (reference sequence). The V gene lost 5 bases and the J gene lost 5 bases, with 9 bases spanning the gap. The chain's CDR3 is CASSLAGTEAFF. The CDR3 DNA reads TGTGCCAGCAGCCTGGCGGGGACTGAAGCTTTCTTT.